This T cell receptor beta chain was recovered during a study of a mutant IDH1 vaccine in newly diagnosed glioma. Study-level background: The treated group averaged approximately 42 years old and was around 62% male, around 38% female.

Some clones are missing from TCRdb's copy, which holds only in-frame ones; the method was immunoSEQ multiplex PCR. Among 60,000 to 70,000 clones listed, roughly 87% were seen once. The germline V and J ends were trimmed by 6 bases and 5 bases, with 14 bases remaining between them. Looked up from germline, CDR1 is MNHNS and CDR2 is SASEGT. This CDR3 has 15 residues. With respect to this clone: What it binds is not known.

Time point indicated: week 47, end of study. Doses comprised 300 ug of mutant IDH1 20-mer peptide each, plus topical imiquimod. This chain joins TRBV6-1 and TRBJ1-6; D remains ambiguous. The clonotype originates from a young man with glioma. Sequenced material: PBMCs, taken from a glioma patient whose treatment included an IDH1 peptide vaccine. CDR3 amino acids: CASREREVNNSPLHF. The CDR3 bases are TGTGCCAGCAGGGAACGCGAGGTGAATAATTCACCCCTCCACTTT.